A single sample gave rise to the 18 T cell receptor beta chains below, sequenced in a study of blood T cell repertoires in COVID-19. Using immunoSEQ multiplex PCR, the repertoire was profiled, and TCRdb retains in-frame clones only, with some absent. This sample has about 300,000 clones, with approximately 85% found just once. The specimen was PBMCs or T cells enriched from blood (not recorded which). These receptors were taken from a man aged 30 to 45 who had recovered from COVID-19.

The chain carries TRBV14 and TRBJ2-3; 8 bases are a match to TRBD2. The germline gives CDR1 SGHDN, CDR2 FVKESK. After removal of 2 bases from V and 2 bases from J, the junction contained 3 bases not matched to a gene. This CDR3 has 15 amino acids. The CDR3, as DNA: TGTGCCAGCAGCCAAACGGGGGGGTTCACAGATACGCAGTATTTT. It specifies CASSQTGGFTDTQYF.

The chain combines TRBV11-1 with TRBJ2-3; the D gene is possibly TRBD1 (5 bases). The CDR3 length is 12 residues. Germline V gene sequence: CDR1 SGHAT, CDR2 FQDESV (reference sequence). Between the trimmed V and J ends, which lost 5 bases and 10 bases, there was a span of 13 bases. The CDR3, as DNA: TGTGCCAGCAGCCTCCAGGGTTCTGCGCAGTATTTT. It codes for CASSLQGSAQYF.

The CDR3 DNA sequence: TGTGCCAGCAGCGCGACTGCCTCAGATACGCAGTATTTT. Translated, it gives CASSATASDTQYF. The genes are TRBV9 and TRBJ2-3, with D uncertain. Germline V gene data show CDR1 as SGDLS and CDR2 as YYNGEE. Trimming took off 3 bases at V and 4 bases at J, with 9 bases between the two ends. The CDR3 has 13 amino acids. Filled out from reference TRBV9 and TRBJ2-3, the complete variable domain reads DSGVTQTPKHLITATGQRVTLRCSPRSGDLSVYWYQQSLDQGLQFLIQYYNGEERAKGNILERFSAQQFPDLHSELNLSSLELGDSALYFCASSATASDTQYFGPGTRLTVL.

The gene calls are TRBV7-9 and TRBJ2-5, with TRBD1 as a possible D gene (5 bases). Germline CDR1 SEHNR, CDR2 FQNEAQ (reference sequence). This CDR3 is built from 14 residues. V lost 2 bases and J 2 bases, leaving 9 bases between the germline ends. CDR3 residues: CASSLRGSQETQYF. In nucleotides, the CDR3 is TGTGCCAGCAGCTTAAGGGGCAGTCAAGAGACCCAGTACTTC. The full variable domain, completed using reference TRBV7-9 and TRBJ2-5, is DTGVSQNPRHKITKRGQNVTFRCDPISEHNRLYWYRQTLGQGPEFLTYFQNEAQLEKSRLLSDRFSAERPKGSFSTLEIQRTEQGDSAMYLCASSLRGSQETQYFGPGTRLLVL.

The V call is TRBV12-3 or TRBV12-4, the J call TRBJ1-2; D gene unclear. Trimming stripped 6 bases from V and 5 bases from J, with 7 bases between. This CDR3 has 11 amino acids. The DNA for the CDR3 is TGTGCCAGCAGCAACAAGTATGGCTACACCTTC. Protein product: CASSNKYGYTF.

V gene TRBV4-1 combines with J gene TRBJ1-2; D possibly corresponds to TRBD1 (6 bases). Trimming took 4 bases from V and 6 from J, leaving 18 bases between them. The CDR3 totals 15 residues. Germline V gene lookup returns CDR1 MGHRA and CDR2 YSYEKL. The chain's CDR3 is CASSPLLTGSNGYTF. As DNA, the CDR3 is TGCGCCAGCAGCCCTCTCCTGACAGGATCTAATGGCTACACCTTC.

The V call is TRBV5-1, the J call TRBJ1-2; D not resolved. CDR1 and CDR2 from the germline V gene are SGHRS and YFSETQ. V dropped 4 bases and J dropped 5 bases, with 18 bases sitting between them. The CDR3 contains 15 residues. The CDR3 region has the DNA TGCGCCAGCAGCCCCGGAGGTGCAGGAGCATATGGCTACACCTTC. As protein: CASSPGGAGAYGYTF.

This clone was recorded once. V gene TRBV5-6 combines with J gene TRBJ2-1, with 9 bases matching TRBD2. The ends lost 7 bases at V and 5 bases at J; junction bases unmatched: 16. Germline V lookup: CDR1 SGHDT, CDR2 YYEEEE. This CDR3 has 17 residues. CDR3 coding DNA: TGTGCCAGCTACAGCTTGGTGACAGCGGGGGGTGACAATGAGCAGTTCTTC. Its translation is CASYSLVTAGGDNEQFF.

In this sample, this clone turned up once. The V gene is TRBV7-9, the J gene TRBJ2-1; 9 bases line up with TRBD1. V lost 5 bases, J lost 0 bases, and 2 bases stayed unmatched. Germline assignment: CDR1 SEHNR and CDR2 FQNEAQ (reference sequence). The CDR3 runs 15 residues. CDR3 amino acids: CASSPTGGSYNEQFF. In DNA form, the CDR3 reads TGTGCCAGCAGCCCGACAGGGGGCTCCTACAATGAGCAGTTCTTC.

The rearrangement joins TRBV7-2 to TRBJ1-4; tentative D call: TRBD1 (5 bases). The germline V gene encodes CDR1 SGHTA and CDR2 FQGNSA. The CDR3 sequence is 15 residues long. The V end was cut by 3 bases, the J end by 7 bases, with 15 bases between. The CDR3 sequence: CASSFFPAGVEKLFF. The DNA of the CDR3 is TGTGCCAGCAGCTTCTTCCCAGCGGGGGTTGAAAAACTGTTTTTT.

The chain recombines TRBV20-1 with TRBJ2-1; weak D call: TRBD2 (7 bases). The CDR3 length is 15 residues. The germline V gene has CDR1 DFQATT and CDR2 SNEGSKA (reference sequence). Trimming stripped 3 bases from V and 8 bases from J, with 20 bases between. The CDR3 is CSASKRGGRTDEQFF. The CDR3 region has the DNA TGCAGTGCTAGTAAGAGGGGGGGCCGAACTGATGAGCAGTTCTTC.

This clone was observed a few times. The sample carries other DNA sequences with the same CDR3. The CDR3 nucleotides read TGTGCCAGCAGCCACCGGGACAGACCCTACGAGCAGTACTTC. This codes for CASSHRDRPYEQYF. This chain joins TRBV3-1 (or the pseudogene TRBV3-2) and TRBJ2-7; 7 bases map to TRBD1. The CDR3 is 14 residues long. The junction had 4 bases not matched to a gene; V was cut back by 3 bases and J by 2 bases. Germline CDR1 LGHDT, CDR2 YNNKEL (reference sequence).

The CDR3, as DNA: TGTGCCTGGAGTGTAAGTCAGGGGTTAGATACGCAGTATTTT. This encodes CAWSVSQGLDTQYF. The V and J genes are TRBV30 and TRBJ2-3; D might be TRBD1 (6 bases). From germline, CDR1 is GTSNPN and CDR2 SVGIG (reference sequence). V dropped 0 bases and J dropped 5 bases, with 12 bases sitting between them. The CDR3 is 14 amino acids.

The chain employs TRBV6-5 and TRBJ1-2; 11 bases map to TRBD1. After removal of 6 bases from V and 5 bases from J, the junction contained 8 bases not matched to a gene. This CDR3 region has 15 residues. Germline loops: CDR1 MNHEY, CDR2 SVGAGI. CDR3 sequence reads: CASRGQGADFYGYTF. CDR3 coding DNA: TGTGCCAGCAGAGGACAGGGGGCGGATTTTTATGGCTACACCTTC.

The rearrangement links TRBV7-2 to TRBJ2-1; 7 nucleotides align to TRBD2. The CDR3 extends over 15 amino acids. With V trimmed by 1 base and J by 7 bases, 7 bases remained unmatched. Germline V gene sequence: CDR1 SGHTA, CDR2 FQGNSA. The CDR3 region is CASSLVGGLMNEQFF. CDR3 DNA sequence: TGTGCCAGCAGCTTAGTGGGGGGGTTGATGAATGAGCAGTTCTTC.

This sequence joins TRBV5-1 and TRBJ2-1; 8 bases agree with TRBD1. V lost 3 bases, J lost 1 base, and 6 bases stayed unmatched. The CDR3 covers 16 residues. Germline assignment: CDR1 SGHRS and CDR2 YFSETQ. The CDR3 is CASSSTGDGSYNEQFF. The CDR3 DNA is TGCGCCAGCAGCTCGACAGGGGATGGGTCCTACAATGAGCAGTTCTTC.

The chain employs TRBV9 and TRBJ2-7, with 9 bases that match TRBD1. The length of the CDR3 is 15 residues. The junction had 5 bases not matched to a gene; V was cut back by 3 bases and J by 1 base. Per the germline V gene, CDR1 is SGDLS and CDR2 is YYNGEE. The CDR3 DNA reads as TGTGCCAGCAGCGAGGGACAGGGTCCATCCTACGAGCAGTACTTC. It yields the protein CASSEGQGPSYEQYF. Using reference TRBV9 and TRBJ2-7 for the parts outside the CDR3, the full variable domain is DSGVTQTPKHLITATGQRVTLRCSPRSGDLSVYWYQQSLDQGLQFLIQYYNGEERAKGNILERFSAQQFPDLHSELNLSSLELGDSALYFCASSEGQGPSYEQYFGPGTRLTVT.

The V gene is TRBV20-1, the J gene TRBJ1-1, with no clear D. Trimming shortened V by 7 bases and J by 3 bases, and 9 bases separated the two germline ends. Germline V gene lookup returns CDR1 DFQATT and CDR2 SNEGSKA (reference sequence). The CDR3 totals 11 residues. The DNA for the CDR3 is TGCAGTGGAGGGCCTTACACTGAAGCTTTCTTT. Translation gives CSGGPYTEAFF.